These 5 T cell receptor beta chains came from one sample sequenced in a study of blood T cells in healthy people across ages. With a J-beta primer mix and a sample-barcoded 5' primer, a second PCR ran roughly 6 to 11 cycles. TCRdb analysed the 5' RACE reads with MiXCR anew, one entry per CDR3 protein. The sample has approximately 1,700,000 distinct CDR3 sequences; approximately 39% are singletons. The sequencing sample was made of blood. The receptor set was obtained from a human donor in good health.

This chain links TRBV7-2 with TRBJ1-4; D unresolved. V was pared by 2 bases and J by 5 bases, with 9 bases between. CDR3 length: 14 amino acids. The germline gives CDR1 SGHTA, CDR2 FQGNSA. CDR3 amino acids: CASSLFGRNEKLFF. CDR3 coding DNA: TGTGCCAGCAGCTTATTTGGGAGGAATGAAAAACTGTTTTTT.

Comment on this clonotype: A read error may produce the germline difference seen at one junction end. The V gene is TRBV7-6, the J gene TRBJ2-6; possibly TRBD2 for D (7 bases). The germline gives CDR1 SGHVS, CDR2 FNYEAQ. This CDR3 has 15 residues. The CDR3 coding sequence is TGTGCCAGCAGCCAAGCGGGATCAGGGGCCAACGTCCGGACTTTC. Protein product: CASSQAGSGANVRTF.

The chain is built from TRBV10-2 and TRBJ1-1; 7 nucleotides align to TRBD1. Germline CDR1 is WSHSY and CDR2 is SAAADI. The CDR3 length is 14 residues. V trimming: 3 bases; J trimming: 3 bases; junction bases outside the gene matches: 4. The chain's CDR3 is CASSDTGVHTEAFF. The CDR3 nucleotides read TGCGCCAGCAGTGATACAGGGGTGCACACTGAAGCTTTCTTT.

The chain uses TRBV7-2 and TRBJ2-7; D is possibly TRBD2 (5 bases). CDR3 size: 15 residues. Germline CDR1 SGHTA, CDR2 FQGNSA. With 5 bases removed from V and 0 bases from J, the gap between germline ends came to 14 bases. CDR3: CASSMERRSSYEQYF. The CDR3 nucleotides read TGTGCCAGCAGCATGGAGAGGAGGAGCTCCTACGAGCAGTACTTC.

The table lists this clonotype with a few counts. The CDR3 sequence is CASSQWDKGESEQYF. Here the CDR3 DNA reads TGCGCCAGCAGCCAATGGGACAAGGGAGAATCGGAGCAGTACTTC. The rearrangement uses TRBV5-1 and TRBJ2-5, with D maybe TRBD1 (6 bases). From germline, CDR1 is SGHRS and CDR2 YFSETQ. V was clipped by 4 bases and J by 11 bases, with 24 bases between them. The CDR3 contains 15 residues.